What follows is one TCR beta chain and its context. There is no known antigen for this receptor. Base qualities are not recorded, but no much larger clone differs from it by a single base. Each collaborating institution followed its own protocols to collect whole blood in K2EDTA tubes. For TCRbeta analysis, collaborators shipped samples as frozen whole blood, isolated PBMCs, or DNA extracted from either of those sample types. The data originate from a study of blood T cell repertoires in COVID-19 (dated by TCRdb to about 2020). For the wider study: Samples from collaborators originated in the United States, Italy and Spain and spanned both the acute and convalescent phases of COVID-19. Where available, HLA class I and class II types were obtained from metadata supplied by the sample provider rather than from assay-based typing. The repertoires were made available in a free public database intended to serve as a resource for research on the immune response to SARS-CoV-2. The samples were drawn from two sources: the first 160 participants of the ongoing ImmuneRACE study, and over 950 subjects contributed by 6 global collaborators. Sample metadata almost always included a de-identified subject ID, COVID-19 status, age in years and sex. The prospective study material was composed of cDNA or gDNA derived from T cells, B-cell-depleted T cells, or PBMCs. The dataset comprised deeply sampled blood TCRbeta repertoires from subjects exposed to, actively infected with, or recovered from COVID-19.

The paper as a whole reports these results and caveats: The quantity of clinical and demographic metadata differed by source and by participant and was supplied without curation.

The germline ends are 13 bases apart after V is trimmed by 0 bases and J by 5 bases. In the germline V gene, CDR1 corresponds to SGHTA and CDR2 to FQGNSA. The CDR3 spans 15 residues, from the cysteine through the phenylalanine. The sequence is cut down to CDR3 DNA, 45 bases in frame from base 1. TCRbeta CDR3 regions were amplified from genomic DNA using the immunoSEQ Assay, a bias-controlled multiplex PCR. The study's own analysis went as follows. Within the assay, amplification of reference gene primers was used to estimate how many nucleated cells each sample contained. Sequence reads were collapsed and filtered to measure the absolute abundance of every unique TCRbeta CDR3 rearrangement. Productive Simpson clonality was computed per sample as the square root of Simpson's diversity index over productive rearrangements. This is the immuneACCESS table as TCRdb keeps it, with only in-frame sequences that have V and J called. A part of the clones is gone; compared with another copy, unresolved V genes explain less than half, and the rest is unexplained. V, J and clone size are taken as reported in that table, and D and trimming were inferred from the DNA itself. The sample table records a few hundred thousand clones; more than 70% of these occur just once. The ten largest clones add up to about 1.2% of the sample.

The sequence derives from a man in his forties with acute or convalescent COVID-19. Material for sequencing was peripheral blood. This sequence uses TRBV7-2 and TRBJ1-2, with a tentative D gene TRBD1 over 5 matching bases. The CDR3 region: CASSLATGSPYGYTF. The sequenced DNA is TGTGCCAGCAGCTTAGCCACAGGTAGTCCTTATGGCTACACCTTC.